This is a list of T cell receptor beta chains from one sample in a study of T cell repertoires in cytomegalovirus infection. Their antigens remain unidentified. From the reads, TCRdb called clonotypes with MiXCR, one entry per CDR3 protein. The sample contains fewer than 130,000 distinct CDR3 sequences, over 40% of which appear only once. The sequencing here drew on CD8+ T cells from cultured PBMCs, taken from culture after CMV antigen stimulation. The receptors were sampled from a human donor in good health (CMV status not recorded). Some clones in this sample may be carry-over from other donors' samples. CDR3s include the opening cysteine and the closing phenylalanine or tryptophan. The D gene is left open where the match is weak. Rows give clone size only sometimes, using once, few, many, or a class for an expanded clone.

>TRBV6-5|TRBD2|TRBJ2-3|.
CASSPLEPGLAGASTDTQYF
TGTGCCAGCAGTCCCCTTGAGCCGGGACTAGCGGGGGCTAGCACAGATACGCAGTATTTT
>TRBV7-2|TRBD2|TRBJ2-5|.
CASSPGTSRETQYF
TGTGCCAGCAGCCCGGGGACTAGCCGCGAGACCCAGTACTTC
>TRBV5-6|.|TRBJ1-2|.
CASSLVVVDGYGYTF
TGTGCCAGCAGCTTGGTAGTGGTTGATGGCTATGGCTACACCTTC
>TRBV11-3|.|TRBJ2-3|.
CASSAYGRGESTDTQYF
TGTGCCAGCAGCGCCTATGGGCGGGGAGAGAGCACAGATACGCAGTATTTT
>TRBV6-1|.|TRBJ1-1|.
CASQTEAGYTEAFF
TGTGCCAGCCAAACCGAAGCGGGATACACTGAAGCTTTCTTT
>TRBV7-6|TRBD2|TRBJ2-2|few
CASSRWATSGDTGELFF
TGTGCCAGCAGCCGTTGGGCGACTAGCGGGGACACCGGGGAGCTGTTTTTT
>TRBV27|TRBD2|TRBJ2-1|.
CASSFAGGQNEQFF
TGTGCCAGCAGTTTTGCGGGGGGGCAGAATGAGCAGTTCTTC
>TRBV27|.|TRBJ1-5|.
CASSFGPSNQPQHF
TGTGCCAGCAGTTTCGGTCCTAGCAATCAGCCCCAGCATTTT
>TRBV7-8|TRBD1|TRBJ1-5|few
CASSLGQGRNQPQHF
TGTGCCAGCAGCTTAGGACAGGGCCGCAATCAGCCCCAGCATTTT
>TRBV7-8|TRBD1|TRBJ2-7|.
CASSSPRQGKHEQYF
TGTGCCAGCAGCTCTCCCAGACAGGGGAAGCACGAGCAGTACTTC
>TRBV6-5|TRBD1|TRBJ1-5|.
CASSYRGLADQPQHF
TGTGCCAGCAGTTACAGGGGGCTCGCCGATCAGCCCCAGCATTTT
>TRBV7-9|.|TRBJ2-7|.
CASSLMGEQYF
TGTGCCAGCAGCTTAATGGGCGAGCAGTACTTC
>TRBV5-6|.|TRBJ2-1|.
CASSYGTPNEQFF
TGTGCCAGCAGCTATGGGACTCCCAATGAGCAGTTCTTC
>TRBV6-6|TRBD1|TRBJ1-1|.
CASLPWAGGAETEAFF
TGTGCCAGCCTACCCTGGGCAGGGGGCGCAGAGACTGAAGCTTTCTTT
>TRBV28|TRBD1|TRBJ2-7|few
CASSLPGQGGSYEQYF
TGTGCCAGCAGCCTGCCGGGACAGGGTGGTTCCTACGAGCAGTACTTC
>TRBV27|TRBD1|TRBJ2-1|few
CASRLLGQGSVEFF
TGTGCCAGCAGACTCCTGGGACAGGGATCGGTTGAGTTCTTC
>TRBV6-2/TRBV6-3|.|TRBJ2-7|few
CASSSSNNYEQYF
TGTGCCAGCAGTTCCTCAAATAACTACGAGCAGTACTTC
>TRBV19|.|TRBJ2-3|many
CASRSADTQYF
TGTGCCAGCCGCAGTGCAGATACGCAGTATTTT
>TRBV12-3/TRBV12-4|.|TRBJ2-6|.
CASSSRDLPGANVLTF
TGTGCCAGCAGTAGCCGGGACCTCCCTGGGGCCAACGTCCTGACTTTC
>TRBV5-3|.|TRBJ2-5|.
CARRGLGAQETQYF
TGTGCCAGAAGGGGGCTGGGAGCCCAAGAGACCCAGTACTTC
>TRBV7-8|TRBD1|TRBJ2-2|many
CASTLIDRGWTGELFF
TGTGCCAGCACCCTGATTGACAGGGGTTGGACCGGGGAGCTGTTTTTT
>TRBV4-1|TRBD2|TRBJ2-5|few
CASSQSLAGGRETQYF
TGCGCCAGCAGCCAATCTCTAGCGGGGGGGCGGGAGACCCAGTACTTC
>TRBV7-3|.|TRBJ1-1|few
CASSLTGGFQAFF
TGTGCCAGCAGCTTAACAGGTGGATTCCAAGCTTTCTTT
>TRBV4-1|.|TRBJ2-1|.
CASSQGGNYNEQFF
TGCGCCAGCAGCCAAGGCGGGAACTACAATGAGCAGTTCTTC
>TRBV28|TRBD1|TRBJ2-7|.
CASSGTESYEQYF
TGTGCCAGCAGTGGGACAGAGTCCTACGAGCAGTACTTC
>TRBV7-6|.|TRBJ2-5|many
CASSLVGYPGWETQYF
TGTGCCAGCAGCTTAGTGGGGTACCCGGGATGGGAGACCCAGTACTTC
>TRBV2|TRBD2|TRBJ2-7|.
CASSDGTRVHEQYF
TGTGCCAGCAGTGACGGGACTAGAGTCCACGAGCAGTACTTC
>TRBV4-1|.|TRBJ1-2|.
CASSQVGVDYGYTF
TGCGCCAGCAGCCAAGTCGGGGTAGACTATGGCTACACCTTC
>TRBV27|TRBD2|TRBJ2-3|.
CASSLLAGDRDTQYF
TGTGCCAGCAGTTTGCTAGCGGGGGATCGGGATACGCAGTATTTT
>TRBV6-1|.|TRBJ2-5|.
CASSEALGWETQYF
TGTGCCAGCAGTGAAGCCTTGGGGTGGGAGACCCAGTACTTC
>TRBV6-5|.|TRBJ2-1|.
CASSTAATSYNEQFF
TGTGCCAGCAGTACAGCGGCGACCTCCTACAATGAGCAGTTCTTC
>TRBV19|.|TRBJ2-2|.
CASSGDWYGGELFF
TGTGCCAGTAGTGGTGACTGGTACGGCGGGGAGCTGTTTTTT
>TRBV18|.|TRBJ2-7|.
CASSHPGVSYEQYF
TGTGCCAGCTCACACCCGGGAGTCTCCTACGAGCAGTACTTC
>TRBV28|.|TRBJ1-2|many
CASMLPAASKTNYGYTF
TGTGCCAGCATGCTTCCGGCAGCTAGTAAGACTAACTATGGCTACACCTTC
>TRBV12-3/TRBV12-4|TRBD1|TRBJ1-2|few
CASSTPGQYHGYTF
TGTGCCAGCAGTACCCCGGGACAGTATCACGGCTACACCTTC
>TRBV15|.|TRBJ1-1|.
CATRWGIYTEAFF
TGTGCCACCCGTTGGGGGATCTATACTGAAGCTTTCTTT
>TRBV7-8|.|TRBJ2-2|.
CASEAGHGELFF
TGTGCCAGCGAAGCGGGTCACGGGGAGCTGTTTTTT
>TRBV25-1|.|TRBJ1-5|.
CASSEGGNQPQHF
TGTGCCAGCAGTGAAGGGGGCAATCAGCCCCAGCATTTT
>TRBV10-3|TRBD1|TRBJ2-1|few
CAISGKTGNPNEQFF
TGTGCCATCAGTGGCAAGACAGGGAATCCCAATGAGCAGTTCTTC
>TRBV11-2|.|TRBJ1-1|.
CASSPSGAQDEAFF
TGTGCCAGCAGCCCATCCGGGGCGCAGGATGAAGCTTTCTTT
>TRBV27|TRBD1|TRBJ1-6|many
CASSQTGGGLSPLHF
TGTGCCAGCAGTCAAACAGGGGGAGGTCTTTCACCCCTCCACTTT
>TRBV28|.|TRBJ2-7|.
CASSLGGYEPYF
TGTGCCAGCAGTTTGGGGGGCTACGAGCCGTACTTC
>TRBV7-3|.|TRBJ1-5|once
CASSLGHMQPQHF
TGTGCCAGCAGCTTAGGTCACATGCAGCCCCAGCATTTT
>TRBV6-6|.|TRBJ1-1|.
CASSLSRGPTEAFF
TGTGCCAGCAGCCTTTCCCGTGGGCCCACTGAAGCTTTCTTT
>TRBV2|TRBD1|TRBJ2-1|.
CASSRTGGDEQFF
TGTGCCAGCAGCAGGACAGGGGGCGATGAGCAGTTCTTC
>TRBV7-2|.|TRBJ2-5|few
CASSREQQSRETQYF
TGTGCCAGCAGCCGGGAACAGCAAAGTCGGGAGACCCAGTACTTC
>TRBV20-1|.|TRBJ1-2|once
CSAPYGYTF
TGCAGTGCTCCTTATGGCTACACCTTC
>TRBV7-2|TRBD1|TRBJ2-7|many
CASSLEGTGNYEQYF
TGTGCCAGCAGCTTAGAAGGGACAGGAAACTACGAGCAGTACTTC
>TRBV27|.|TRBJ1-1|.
CASRLFSWDTEAFF
TGTGCCAGCAGACTCTTCAGTTGGGACACTGAAGCTTTCTTT